The source of this TCR beta chain is a study of T cell changes during pregnancy in multiple sclerosis. The V end lost 0 bases, the J end lost 1 base, and 6 bases lay between the germline ends. Germline V gives CDR1 LNHDA, CDR2 SQIVND (reference sequence). The CDR3 totals 14 residues. The table came from immunoSEQ multiplex PCR; TCRdb's copy has only in-frame clones and leaves some out. The sample yields under 15,000 clones, about 90% seen once. This sequence originates from a female donor with multiple sclerosis, enrolled in a pregnancy study. This chain connects TRBV19 to TRBJ1-1; unclear D gene. The sequences come from CD8+ T cells from peripheral blood mononuclear cells, collected in the first trimester of pregnancy. The CDR3 nucleotides read TGTGCCAGTAGTATAGATAGCGGGAACACTGAAGCTTTCTTT. Protein: CASSIDSGNTEAFF.